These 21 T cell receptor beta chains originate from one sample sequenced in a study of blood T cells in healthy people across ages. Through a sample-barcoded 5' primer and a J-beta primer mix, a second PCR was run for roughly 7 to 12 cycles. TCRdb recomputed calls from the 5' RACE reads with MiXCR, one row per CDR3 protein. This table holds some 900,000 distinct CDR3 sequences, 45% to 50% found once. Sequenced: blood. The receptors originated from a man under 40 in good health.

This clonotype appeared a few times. CDR3 DNA sequence: TGCAGCACCCTAAGACAGGGTTCCTACGAGCAGTACTTC. Translated, it gives CSTLRQGSYEQYF. The chain uses TRBV29-1 and TRBJ2-7; 7 bases align to TRBD1. Looked up from germline, CDR1 is SQVTM and CDR2 is ANQGSEA. This CDR3 has 13 amino acids. Trimming at V came to 8 bases and at J to 1 base, leaving 8 bases not matched to a gene.

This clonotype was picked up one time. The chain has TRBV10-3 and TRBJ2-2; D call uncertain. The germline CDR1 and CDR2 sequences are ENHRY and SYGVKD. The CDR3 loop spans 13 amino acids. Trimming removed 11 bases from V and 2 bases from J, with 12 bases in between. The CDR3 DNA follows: TGTGCCGCTACCGGGTCCAACACCGGGGAGCTGTTTTTT. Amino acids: CAATGSNTGELFF.

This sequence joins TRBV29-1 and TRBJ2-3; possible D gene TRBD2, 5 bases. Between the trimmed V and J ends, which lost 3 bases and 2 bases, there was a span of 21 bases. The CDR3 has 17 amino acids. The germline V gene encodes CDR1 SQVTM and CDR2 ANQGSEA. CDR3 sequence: CSVDTYPEAYTTDTQYF. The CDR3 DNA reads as TGCAGCGTTGATACTTACCCGGAGGCCTACACCACAGATACGCAGTATTTT.

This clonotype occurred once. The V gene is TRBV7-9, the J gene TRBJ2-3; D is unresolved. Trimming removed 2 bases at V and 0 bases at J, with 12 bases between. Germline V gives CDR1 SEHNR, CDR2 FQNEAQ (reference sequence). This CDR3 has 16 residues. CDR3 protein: CASSLNYQRSTDTQYF. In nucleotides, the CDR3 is TGTGCCAGCAGCTTAAATTACCAGCGAAGCACAGATACGCAGTATTTT.

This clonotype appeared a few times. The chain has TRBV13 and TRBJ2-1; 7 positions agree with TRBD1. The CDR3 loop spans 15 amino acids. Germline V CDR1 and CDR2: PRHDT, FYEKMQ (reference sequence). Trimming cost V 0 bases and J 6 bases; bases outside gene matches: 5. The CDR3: CASSLGTGPGNEQFF. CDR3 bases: TGTGCCAGCAGCTTAGGGACAGGGCCCGGCAATGAGCAGTTCTTC. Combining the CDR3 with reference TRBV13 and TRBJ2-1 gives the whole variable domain AAGVIQSPRHLIKEKRETATLKCYPIPRHDTVYWYQQGPGQDPQFLISFYEKMQSDKGSIPDRFSAQQFSDYHSELNMSSLELGDSALYFCASSLGTGPGNEQFFGPGTRLTVL.

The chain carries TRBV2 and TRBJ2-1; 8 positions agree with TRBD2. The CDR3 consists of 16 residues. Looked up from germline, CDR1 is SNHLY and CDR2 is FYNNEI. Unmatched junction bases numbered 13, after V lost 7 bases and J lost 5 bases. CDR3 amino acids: CASMRLGGAVDNEQFF. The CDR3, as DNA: TGTGCCAGCATGCGACTCGGGGGGGCCGTGGACAATGAGCAGTTCTTC.

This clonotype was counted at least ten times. The CDR3 protein is CASSPQGMNTEAFF. CDR3 DNA: TGCGCCAGCAGCCCCCAGGGCATGAACACTGAAGCTTTCTTT. This chain joins TRBV5-1 and TRBJ1-1; possibly TRBD1 for D (5 bases). V lost 4 bases and J lost 0, with 10 bases in between. Germline CDR1 and CDR2: SGHRS and YFSETQ. The CDR3 runs 14 residues.

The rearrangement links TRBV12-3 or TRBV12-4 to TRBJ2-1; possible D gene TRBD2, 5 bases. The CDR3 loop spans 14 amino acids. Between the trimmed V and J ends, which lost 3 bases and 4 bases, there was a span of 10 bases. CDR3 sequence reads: CASSLSGIYNEQFF. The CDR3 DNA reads TGTGCCAGCAGTTTGTCGGGGATTTACAATGAGCAGTTCTTC.

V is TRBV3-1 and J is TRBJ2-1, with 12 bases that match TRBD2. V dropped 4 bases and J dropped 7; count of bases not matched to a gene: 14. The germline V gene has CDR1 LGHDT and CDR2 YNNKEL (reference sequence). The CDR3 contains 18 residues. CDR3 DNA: TGTGCCAGCAGCCGCATTCGGTCTAGCGGGGGGGCCGGGAATGAGCAGTTCTTC. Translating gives CASSRIRSSGGAGNEQFF.

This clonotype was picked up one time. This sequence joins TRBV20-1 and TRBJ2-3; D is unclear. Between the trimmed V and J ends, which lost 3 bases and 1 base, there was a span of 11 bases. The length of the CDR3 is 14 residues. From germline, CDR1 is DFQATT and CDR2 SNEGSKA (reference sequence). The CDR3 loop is CSASSYTGTDTQYF. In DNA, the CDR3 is TGCAGTGCTAGTTCCTACACAGGCACAGATACGCAGTATTTT.

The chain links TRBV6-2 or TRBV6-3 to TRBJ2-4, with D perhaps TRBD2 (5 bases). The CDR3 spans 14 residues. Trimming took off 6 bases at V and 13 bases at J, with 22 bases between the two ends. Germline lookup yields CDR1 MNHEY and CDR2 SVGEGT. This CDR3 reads CASSFPSAPTGQYF. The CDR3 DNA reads TGTGCCAGCAGCTTTCCATCGGCCCCCACGGGGCAGTACTTC.

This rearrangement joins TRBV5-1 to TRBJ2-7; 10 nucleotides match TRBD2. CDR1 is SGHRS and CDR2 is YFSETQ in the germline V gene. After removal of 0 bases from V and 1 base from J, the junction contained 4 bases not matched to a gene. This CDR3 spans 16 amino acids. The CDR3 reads CASSLELAGGSYEQYF. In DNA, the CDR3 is TGCGCCAGCAGCTTGGAATTAGCGGGGGGTTCCTACGAGCAGTACTTC.

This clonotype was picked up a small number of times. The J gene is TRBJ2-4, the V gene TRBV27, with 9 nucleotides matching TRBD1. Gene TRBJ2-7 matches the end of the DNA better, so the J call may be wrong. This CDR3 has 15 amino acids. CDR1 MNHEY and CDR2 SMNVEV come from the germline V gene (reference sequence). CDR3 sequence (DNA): TGTGCCAGCAGTTTCCTGGACAGGGGCGGCTACGAGCAGTACTTC. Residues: CASSFLDRGGYEQYF.

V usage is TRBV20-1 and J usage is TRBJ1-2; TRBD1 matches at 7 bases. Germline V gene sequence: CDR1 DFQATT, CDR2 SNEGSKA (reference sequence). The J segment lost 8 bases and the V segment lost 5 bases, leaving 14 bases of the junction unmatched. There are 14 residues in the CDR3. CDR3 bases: TGCAGTGCTGGCGCTCGTACAGGGGCTCAAGGCTACACCTTC. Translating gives CSAGARTGAQGYTF.

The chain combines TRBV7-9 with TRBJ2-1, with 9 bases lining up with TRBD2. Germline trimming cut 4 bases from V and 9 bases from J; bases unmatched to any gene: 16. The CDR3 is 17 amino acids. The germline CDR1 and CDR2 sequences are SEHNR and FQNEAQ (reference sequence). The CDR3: CASSSPTEASGTSEQFF. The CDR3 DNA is TGTGCCAGCAGCTCACCCACCGAGGCTAGCGGGACGAGTGAGCAGTTCTTC. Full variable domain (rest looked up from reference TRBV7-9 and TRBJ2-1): DTGVSQNPRHKITKRGQNVTFRCDPISEHNRLYWYRQTLGQGPEFLTYFQNEAQLEKSRLLSDRFSAERPKGSFSTLEIQRTEQGDSAMYLCASSSPTEASGTSEQFFGPGTRLTVL.

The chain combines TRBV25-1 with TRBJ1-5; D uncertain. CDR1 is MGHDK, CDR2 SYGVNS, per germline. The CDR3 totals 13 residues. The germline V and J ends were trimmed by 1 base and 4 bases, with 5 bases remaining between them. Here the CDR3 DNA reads TGTGCCAGCAGTGAATCCTTTAATCAGCCCCAGCATTTT. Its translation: CASSESFNQPQHF.

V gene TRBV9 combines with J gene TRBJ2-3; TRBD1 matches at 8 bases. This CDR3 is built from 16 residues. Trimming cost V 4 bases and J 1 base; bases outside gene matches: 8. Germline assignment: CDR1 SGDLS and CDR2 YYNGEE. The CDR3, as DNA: TGTGCCAGCAGCCCCTACCCGACAGGGGGCACAGATACGCAGTATTTT. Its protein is CASSPYPTGGTDTQYF.

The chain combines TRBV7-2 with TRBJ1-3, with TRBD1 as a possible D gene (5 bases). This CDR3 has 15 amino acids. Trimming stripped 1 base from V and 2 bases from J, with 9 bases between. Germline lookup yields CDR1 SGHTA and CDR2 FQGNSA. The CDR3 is CASSLVGGAGNTIYF. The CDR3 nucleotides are TGTGCCAGCAGCTTAGTTGGGGGGGCTGGAAACACCATATATTTT. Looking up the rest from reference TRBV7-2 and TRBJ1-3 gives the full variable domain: GAGVSQSPSNKVTEKGKDVELRCDPISGHTALYWYRQSLGQGLEFLIYFQGNSAPDKSGLPSDRFSAERTGGSVSTLTIQRTQQEDSAVYLCASSLVGGAGNTIYFGEGSWLTVV.

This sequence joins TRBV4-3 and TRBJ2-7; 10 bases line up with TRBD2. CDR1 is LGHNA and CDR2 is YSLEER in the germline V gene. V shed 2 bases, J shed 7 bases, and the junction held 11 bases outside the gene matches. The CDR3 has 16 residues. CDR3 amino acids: CASSQNLAGADNEQYF. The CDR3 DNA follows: TGCGCCAGCAGCCAAAATCTAGCGGGGGCAGACAATGAGCAGTACTTC.

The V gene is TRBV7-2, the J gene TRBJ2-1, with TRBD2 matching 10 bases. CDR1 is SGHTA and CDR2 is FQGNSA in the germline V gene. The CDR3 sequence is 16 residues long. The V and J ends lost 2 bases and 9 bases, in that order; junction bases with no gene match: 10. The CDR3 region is CASSLLAGASRGEQFF. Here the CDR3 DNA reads TGTGCCAGCAGCTTACTAGCGGGGGCCTCCCGCGGTGAGCAGTTCTTC.

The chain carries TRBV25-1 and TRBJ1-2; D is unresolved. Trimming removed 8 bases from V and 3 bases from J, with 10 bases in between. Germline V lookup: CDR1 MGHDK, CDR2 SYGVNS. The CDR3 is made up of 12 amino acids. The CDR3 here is CASQVEYYGYTF. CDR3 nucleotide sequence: TGTGCCAGCCAGGTCGAGTACTATGGCTACACCTTC.